These 27 T cell receptor beta chains were all obtained from the same sample, sequenced in a study of radiotherapy plus CTLA-4 blockade in lung cancer. The assay was immunoSEQ multiplex PCR, and TCRdb's table has in-frame clones only and misses some. The data hold 20,000 or so clones, with about 84% observed a single time. The specimen was peripheral blood, collected from a patient treated with radiotherapy plus ipilimumab. Receptor source: a human donor with non-small cell lung cancer whose response to radiotherapy plus ipilimumab could not be evaluated.

The chain couples TRBV7-2 to TRBJ1-5; 7 bases align to TRBD1. The CDR3 totals 13 residues. Germline V gene data show CDR1 as SGHTA and CDR2 as FQGNSA. V gave up 4 bases and J gave up 4 bases; unmatched junction bases: 1. The CDR3 nucleotides are TGTGCCAGCAGCTCGGGACAGAATCAGCCCCAGCATTTT. It translates to CASSSGQNQPQHF.

The gene calls are TRBV19 and TRBJ2-7, with D perhaps TRBD2 (6 bases). Per germline, CDR1 LNHDA and CDR2 SQIVND (reference sequence). The CDR3 is 14 residues long. Trimming cost V 5 bases and J 4 bases, with 15 bases left between them. The CDR3 DNA follows: TGTGCCAGTAGTGGGAGTGGAGGGCTTTACGAGCAGTACTTC. This encodes CASSGSGGLYEQYF.

The rearrangement uses TRBV7-8 and TRBJ1-2, with TRBD1 matching over 10 bases. With 5 bases clipped from V and 5 bases from J, the junction kept 17 bases outside the gene matches. The CDR3 runs 18 residues. Germline CDR1 and CDR2: SGHVS and FQNEAQ. The CDR3 protein is CASSPVPTPGQGIYGYTF. Here the CDR3 DNA reads TGTGCCAGCAGCCCCGTCCCTACTCCGGGACAGGGGATATATGGCTACACCTTC.

The chain couples TRBV28 to TRBJ1-2, with D unclear. V shed 6 bases and J shed 7 bases, with 9 bases lying between them. This CDR3 has 11 residues. Looked up from germline, CDR1 is MDHEN and CDR2 is SYDVKM. CDR3 DNA: TGTGCCAGCAGAAGGACTGGTGGCTACACCTTC. This encodes CASRRTGGYTF.

The chain recombines TRBV27 with TRBJ2-1; 8 nucleotides agree with TRBD1. Germline CDR1 and CDR2: MNHEY and SMNVEV (reference sequence). Germline trimming cut 6 bases from V and 10 bases from J; bases unmatched to any gene: 14. This CDR3 is 15 amino acids long. This CDR3 is CASSPRGQGAGEQFF. The CDR3 DNA is TGTGCCAGCAGCCCAAGAGGCCAGGGGGCGGGGGAGCAGTTCTTC.

The gene calls are TRBV7-9 and TRBJ2-1; 14 nucleotides agree with TRBD2. CDR3 size: 19 residues. The V gene end was trimmed by 5 bases and the J gene end by 3 bases; junction bases not matched to a gene: 12. Germline V lookup: CDR1 SEHNR, CDR2 FQNEAQ (reference sequence). The CDR3 loop reads CASSASGTSGSPFYNEQFF. As DNA, the CDR3 is TGTGCCAGCAGCGCCTCCGGGACTAGCGGGAGTCCCTTCTACAATGAGCAGTTCTTC.

In DNA form, the CDR3 reads TGTGCCAGCGCCGCGGGTCCCGCAACTAATGAAAAACTGTTTTTT. It encodes CASAAGPATNEKLFF. The rearrangement joins TRBV7-2 to TRBJ1-4; the D is unclear. CDR1 SGHTA and CDR2 FQGNSA come from the germline V gene. Trimming stripped 8 bases from V and 0 bases from J, with 13 bases between. The length of the CDR3 is 15 residues.

This chain uses TRBV4-2 with TRBJ2-1, with D unclear. The CDR3 has 13 residues. The germline gives CDR1 LGHNA, CDR2 YNFKEQ. The V gene lost 0 bases and the J gene lost 10 bases, with 10 bases spanning the gap. The CDR3 DNA reads TGTGCCAGCAGCCAAGATGTCAAGCGCGAGCAGTTCTTC. Encoded protein: CASSQDVKREQFF.

This chain joins TRBV27 and TRBJ2-1, with D perhaps matching TRBD1 (5 bases). Germline V gene lookup returns CDR1 MNHEY and CDR2 SMNVEV (reference sequence). V was cut by 1 base and J by 7 bases, with 8 bases left in between. The CDR3 extends over 13 amino acids. CDR3 region: CASSLYDRNEQFF. The CDR3 DNA reads TGTGCCAGCAGTTTATACGACAGAAATGAGCAGTTCTTC.

The chain recombines TRBV6-1 with TRBJ1-5; possible D gene TRBD1, 6 bases. Trimming pared 6 bases from V and 3 bases from J, leaving 15 bases between. The CDR3 is 15 amino acids. Germline V gene sequence: CDR1 MNHNS, CDR2 SASEGT. The CDR3 here is CASSWTGGNNQPQHF. The CDR3 bases are TGTGCCAGCAGCTGGACGGGGGGCAACAATCAGCCCCAGCATTTT.

V usage is TRBV19 and J usage is TRBJ2-5; D might be TRBD2 (5 bases). V lost 7 bases to trimming and J lost 0 bases, with 15 bases between them. Germline-derived CDR1 and CDR2 are LNHDA and SQIVND (reference sequence). This CDR3 region has 15 residues. The CDR3 region has the DNA TGTGCCAGTACCCATCGGCAGGACTACCAAGAGACCCAGTACTTC. Protein product: CASTHRQDYQETQYF.

The genes are TRBV9 and TRBJ2-4; TRBD2 aligns across 7 bases. V lost 5 bases, J lost 0 bases, and 5 bases stayed unmatched. The CDR3 totals 15 residues. Germline CDR1 SGDLS, CDR2 YYNGEE. As DNA, the CDR3 is TGTGCCAGCAGTCTGGGGGGGGAAGCCAAAAACATTCAGTACTTC. Translation gives CASSLGGEAKNIQYF.

This clone was counted a few times. J is TRBJ2-7 and V is TRBV5-1; no reliable D call. The CDR3 has 13 residues. Trimming removed 0 bases at V and 4 bases at J, with 8 bases between. CDR1 is SGHRS and CDR2 is YFSETQ in the germline V gene. CDR3: CASSLDLWYEQYF. CDR3 nucleotides: TGCGCCAGCAGCTTGGACCTATGGTACGAGCAGTACTTC.

This sequence joins TRBV9 and TRBJ2-1, with D possibly matching TRBD1 (5 bases). CDR1 and CDR2 (germline): SGDLS, YYNGEE. The CDR3 runs to 14 residues. The V end was cut by 1 base, the J end by 4 bases, with 9 bases between. The CDR3 region is CASSVSTGYNEQFF. The CDR3 bases are TGTGCCAGCAGCGTATCCACAGGTTACAATGAGCAGTTCTTC. Filled out from reference TRBV9 and TRBJ2-1, the complete variable domain reads DSGVTQTPKHLITATGQRVTLRCSPRSGDLSVYWYQQSLDQGLQFLIQYYNGEERAKGNILERFSAQQFPDLHSELNLSSLELGDSALYFCASSVSTGYNEQFFGPGTRLTVL.

V gene TRBV6-6 combines with J gene TRBJ2-3; the match to TRBD1 covers 10 bases. Germline trimming cut 2 bases from V and 7 bases from J; bases unmatched to any gene: 6. From germline, CDR1 is MNHNY and CDR2 SVGAGI (reference sequence). This CDR3 has 15 amino acids. The CDR3 is CASSYRDRGEYTQYF. CDR3 DNA sequence: TGTGCCAGCAGTTACAGGGACAGGGGAGAGTATACGCAGTATTTT.

The chain employs TRBV21-1 and TRBJ2-7; the table assigns TRBD2, which was not confirmed against the DNA. TRBV21-1 is recorded as a pseudogene. The CDR3 is 19 residues long. For the CDR3, the DNA is TGTGCCAGCAGCAAAGCGCGTTGCGGGGACTCTCAACTCTCCTACGAGCAGTACTTC. This encodes CASSKARCGDSQLSYEQYF.

The chain carries TRBV27 and TRBJ2-7, with 15 bases that match TRBD2. The CDR3 has 16 residues. Per the germline V gene, CDR1 is MNHEY and CDR2 is SMNVEV (reference sequence). V was pared by 6 bases and J by 5 bases, with 8 bases of the junction left unmatched. The CDR3 protein is CASSPWTSGRAHEQYF. CDR3 bases: TGTGCCAGCAGCCCCTGGACTAGCGGGAGGGCCCACGAGCAGTACTTC.

The sample holds a few counts of this clone. The chain combines TRBV5-1 with TRBJ1-6, with D hard to call. Germline V lookup: CDR1 SGHRS, CDR2 YFSETQ. V lost 0 bases and J lost 7, with 14 bases in between. The CDR3 extends over 16 amino acids. The CDR3 nucleotides are TGCGCCAGCAGCTTGGGCAACGTAGGAGGAAATTCACCCCTCCACTTT. This sequence encodes CASSLGNVGGNSPLHF.

V usage is TRBV7-6 and J usage is TRBJ2-7, with 11 bases lining up with TRBD2. Germline V lookup: CDR1 SGHVS, CDR2 FNYEAQ. The CDR3 has 14 residues. V shed 5 bases and J 9 bases; nucleotides not matched to a gene: 9. The CDR3 here is CASSTGLAASGQYF. The CDR3 DNA follows: TGTGCCAGCAGCACGGGACTAGCGGCAAGTGGGCAGTACTTC.

Written as DNA, the CDR3 is TGTGCCAGCAGCGAAAGGGGGCTGGGGGTCCACAGCGAGCAGTTCTTC. Protein product: CASSERGLGVHSEQFF. The J gene is TRBJ2-1, the V gene TRBV6-1; TRBD1 agrees at 7 bases. The germline V gene encodes CDR1 MNHNS and CDR2 SASEGT. The J segment lost 10 bases and the V segment lost 6 bases, leaving 18 bases of the junction unmatched. This CDR3 contains 16 residues.

The gene calls are TRBV6-6 and TRBJ2-5; weak D call: TRBD2 (7 bases). The end of the DNA fits TRBJ2-7 better, so the J call may be wrong. The CDR3 has 14 amino acids. Per germline, CDR1 MNHNY and CDR2 SVGAGI (reference sequence). CDR3 coding DNA: TGTGCCAGCAGTCCGTTCGGGGGGCGCTACGAGCAGTACTTC. Its translation is CASSPFGGRYEQYF.

This rearrangement joins TRBV2 to TRBJ1-1; weak D call: TRBD1 (5 bases). CDR3 length: 13 residues. Between the trimmed V and J ends, which lost 6 bases and 2 bases, there was a span of 10 bases. In germline, CDR1 is SNHLY, CDR2 FYNNEI. For the CDR3, the DNA is TGTGCCAGCAGCCGAGACAGTAACACTGAAGCTTTCTTT. It specifies CASSRDSNTEAFF.

The rearrangement joins TRBV28 to TRBJ2-1, with D uncertain. V dropped 10 bases and J dropped 4 bases, with 5 bases sitting between them. The CDR3 spans 10 residues. Germline-derived CDR1 and CDR2 are MDHEN and SYDVKM. The CDR3 spells CATEYNEQFF. The CDR3 DNA is TGTGCCACCGAGTACAATGAGCAGTTCTTC.

The gene calls are TRBV7-9 and TRBJ2-5, with 7 positions matching TRBD2. Germline trimming cut 3 bases from V and 6 bases from J; bases unmatched to any gene: 10. The CDR3 totals 15 residues. Germline CDR1 and CDR2: SEHNR and FQNEAQ (reference sequence). The CDR3 DNA sequence: TGTGCCAGCAGCTTCAGCGGGGACGGACGGAAGACCCAGTACTTC. As protein: CASSFSGDGRKTQYF.

V is TRBV29-1 and J is TRBJ1-1; D ambiguous. V lost 0 bases and J 1 base, leaving 9 bases between the germline ends. Per germline, CDR1 SQVTM and CDR2 ANQGSEA. This CDR3 is 14 amino acids long. The CDR3 reads CSVEDQAGNTEAFF. The CDR3 region has the DNA TGCAGCGTTGAAGATCAGGCGGGGAACACTGAAGCTTTCTTT.

V gene TRBV5-1 combines with J gene TRBJ1-2; D is ambiguous. V lost 1 base, J lost 1 base, and 5 bases lay in between. The CDR3 is made up of 13 amino acids. From germline, CDR1 is SGHRS and CDR2 YFSETQ. The CDR3 sequence is CASSLSVNYGYTF. The CDR3 nucleotides are TGCGCCAGCAGCTTGAGCGTTAACTATGGCTACACCTTC.

This clone was seen just once. V and J are TRBV19 and TRBJ2-7; tentative D call: TRBD1 (6 bases). Trimming removed 5 bases from V and 6 bases from J, with 23 bases in between. The CDR3 is made up of 16 amino acids. Germline assignment: CDR1 LNHDA and CDR2 SQIVND (reference sequence). Written as DNA, the CDR3 is TGTGCCAGTAGTGCACGCGCCGCGACAGGAGGAGGCGAGCAGTACTTC. It codes for CASSARAATGGGEQYF.